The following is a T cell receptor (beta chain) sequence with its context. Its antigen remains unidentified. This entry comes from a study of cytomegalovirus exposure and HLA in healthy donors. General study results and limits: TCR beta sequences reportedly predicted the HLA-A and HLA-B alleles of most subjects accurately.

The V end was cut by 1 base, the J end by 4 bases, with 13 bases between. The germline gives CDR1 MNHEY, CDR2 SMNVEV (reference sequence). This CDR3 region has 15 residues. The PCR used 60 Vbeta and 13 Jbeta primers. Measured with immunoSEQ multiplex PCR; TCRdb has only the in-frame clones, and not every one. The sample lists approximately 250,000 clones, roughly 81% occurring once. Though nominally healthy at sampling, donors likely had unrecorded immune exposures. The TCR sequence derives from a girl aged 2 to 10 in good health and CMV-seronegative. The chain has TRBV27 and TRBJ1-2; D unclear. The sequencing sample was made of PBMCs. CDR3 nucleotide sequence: TGTGCCAGCAGTTTATACTCGACGGGATTCTATGGCTACACCTTC. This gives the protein CASSLYSTGFYGYTF.